Following are 32 T cell receptor beta chains from one sample sequenced in a study of T cells in Graves' hyperthyroidism and ophthalmopathy. Researchers amplified the TCR beta CDR3 regions from RNA transcripts. First-round RT-PCR targeting the TCR CDR3 was performed with the HTBI primer set. One entry per CDR3 protein, called by TCRdb with MiXCR from the multiplex PCR reads. The sample has about 560,000 distinct CDR3 sequences, over 15% seen once. Sample: blood. The receptors originated from a woman aged 18-29 years with Graves' hyperthyroidism.

This clonotype was observed a few times. CDR3 sequence (DNA): TGTGCCAGCAGTCAACTTGGACAATCCACCGGGGAGCTGTTTTTT. This encodes CASSQLGQSTGELFF. The J gene is TRBJ2-2, the V gene TRBV3-1; a weak D match, TRBD1 (5 bases). The V gene lost 6 bases and the J gene lost 4 bases, with 15 bases spanning the gap. CDR1 is LGHDT, CDR2 YNNKEL, per germline (reference sequence). The CDR3 sequence is 15 residues long.

The genes are TRBV4-1 and TRBJ1-1, with unresolved D. The CDR3 runs 16 residues. Trimming removed 1 base at V and 4 bases at J, with 16 bases between. CDR1 is MGHRA, CDR2 YSYEKL, per germline. The CDR3 region is CASSQAGRMRATEAFF. CDR3 in DNA: TGCGCCAGCAGCCAAGCGGGCAGGATGCGGGCCACTGAAGCTTTCTTT.

This clonotype came up many times. The rearrangement links TRBV7-2 to TRBJ1-2, with TRBD1 identical over 7 bases. The germline V gene has CDR1 SGHTA and CDR2 FQGNSA. The V gene end was trimmed by 1 base and the J gene end by 3 bases; junction bases not matched to a gene: 5. The CDR3 spans 15 residues. This CDR3 is CASSLGYRGDYGYTF. The CDR3 DNA is TGTGCCAGCAGCTTAGGCTACAGGGGTGACTATGGCTACACCTTC.

This clonotype has a handful of counts. The V call is TRBV4-3, the J call TRBJ2-1; D not resolved. The V gene lost 0 bases and the J gene lost 4 bases, with 10 bases spanning the gap. Germline V gene lookup returns CDR1 LGHNA and CDR2 YSLEER. This CDR3 region has 15 residues. The CDR3 loop reads CASSQDPGNYNEQFF. CDR3 in DNA: TGCGCCAGCAGCCAAGATCCCGGTAATTACAATGAGCAGTTCTTC.

This clonotype turned up a few times. The chain uses TRBV10-3 and TRBJ2-7; 8 nucleotides align to TRBD1. CDR3 length: 15 amino acids. V trimming: 6 bases; J trimming: 0 bases; junction bases outside the gene matches: 7. Germline CDR1 is ENHRY and CDR2 is SYGVKD. The CDR3: CAIRSSQGASYEQYF. DNA for the CDR3: TGTGCCATCAGATCCAGTCAGGGGGCCTCCTACGAGCAGTACTTC.

There are a few counts of this clonotype. The V gene is TRBV24-1, the J gene TRBJ2-4; weak D call: TRBD2 (5 bases). The ends were cut back, 4 bases at V and 0 bases at J, with 12 bases in the middle. There are 16 residues in the CDR3. Looked up from germline, CDR1 is KGHDR and CDR2 is SFDVKD. Here the CDR3 DNA reads TGTGCCACCAGTGAAATAGGTGGACTAGCCAAAAACATTCAGTACTTC. It specifies CATSEIGGLAKNIQYF.

Of note for this clonotype: This is likely a read error, given that the CDR3 carries no conserved phenylalanine or tryptophan at its end. The chain links TRBV4-1 to TRBJ1-1; no definite D call. This CDR3 comprises 14 residues. The germline gives CDR1 MGHRA, CDR2 YSYEKL. V gave up 4 bases and J gave up 2 bases, with 11 bases separating them. The chain's CDR3 is CASSRTSANTEAFL. Here the CDR3 DNA reads TGCGCCAGCAGCCGAACCTCAGCAAACACTGAAGCTTTCCTT.

The J gene is TRBJ2-5, the V gene TRBV6-2 or TRBV6-3; 11 bases are shared with TRBD2. V trimming: 2 bases; J trimming: 0 bases; junction bases outside the gene matches: 5. Germline V CDR1 and CDR2: MNHEY, SVGEGT. This CDR3 region has 17 residues. This chain's CDR3 is CASSYAPGLADQETQYF. The CDR3 DNA is TGTGCCAGCAGTTACGCTCCGGGACTAGCGGACCAAGAGACCCAGTACTTC.

This chain joins TRBV3-1 and TRBJ2-3; the D gene is possibly TRBD2 (5 bases). Trimming took off 4 bases at V and 5 bases at J, with 10 bases between the two ends. Germline V gene sequence: CDR1 LGHDT, CDR2 YNNKEL (reference sequence). The CDR3 is 13 residues long. CDR3 sequence (DNA): TGTGCCAGCAGCCGCACTAGTGGAGATACGCAGTATTTT. This translates into CASSRTSGDTQYF.

The V call is TRBV9, the J call TRBJ2-1, with 7 positions matching TRBD2. The J call may be wrong; the DNA end is better matched by TRBJ2-7. The germline V gene encodes CDR1 SGDLS and CDR2 YYNGEE. CDR3 length: 15 residues. The CDR3 sequence: CASSVGGRVGNEQYF. The CDR3 DNA is TGTGCCAGCAGCGTAGGAGGGAGGGTAGGCAATGAGCAGTACTTC.

Many counts were recorded for this clonotype. The chain is built from TRBV11-3 and TRBJ2-1, with TRBD1 identical over 9 bases. V trimming: 5 bases; J trimming: 3 bases; junction bases outside the gene matches: 8. The CDR3 spans 16 residues. Germline V gene data show CDR1 as SGHNT and CDR2 as YENEEA. The CDR3, as DNA: TGTGCCAGCAGCCGTCCCGGACAGGGGCTCTACAATGAGCAGTTCTTC. Protein product: CASSRPGQGLYNEQFF.

There are many counts of this clonotype. The CDR3 protein is CASSRQGGFDEQFF. CDR3 DNA sequence: TGCGCCAGCAGCCGACAGGGGGGGTTCGATGAGCAGTTCTTC. The chain couples TRBV5-1 to TRBJ2-1, with 9 bases aligning to TRBD1. CDR1 SGHRS and CDR2 YFSETQ come from the germline V gene. The ends lost 4 bases at V and 8 bases at J; junction bases unmatched: 7. This CDR3 has 14 amino acids.

This clonotype was counted many times. The V gene is TRBV12-3 or TRBV12-4, the J gene TRBJ1-5; D is perhaps TRBD1 (5 bases). This CDR3 has 16 amino acids. The V gene lost 6 bases and the J gene lost 6 bases, with 21 bases spanning the gap. CDR3 in amino acids: CASRPTGTFASQPQHF. Written as DNA, the CDR3 is TGTGCCAGCAGACCCACCGGGACCTTCGCCAGTCAGCCCCAGCATTTT.

This clonotype was counted a few times. Mismatch with germline at one junction end may stem from a read error. The chain joins TRBV27 to TRBJ2-1; D perhaps matches TRBD1 (6 bases). From germline, CDR1 is MNHEY and CDR2 SMNVEV (reference sequence). The CDR3 consists of 14 residues. CDR3 DNA sequence: TGTGCCAGCAGTTTAACAGGGTGCTACAATGGGCAGTTCTTC. This codes for CASSLTGCYNGQFF.

The table lists this clonotype with many counts. The chain recombines TRBV24-1 with TRBJ1-2, with 8 bases lining up with TRBD1. V shed 4 bases, J shed 4 bases, and the junction held 10 bases outside the gene matches. CDR1 and CDR2 from the germline V gene are KGHDR and SFDVKD. The CDR3 has 16 amino acids. The CDR3 here is CATSEPFGQGVYGYTF. The DNA of the CDR3 is TGTGCCACCAGTGAGCCATTCGGACAGGGCGTCTATGGCTACACCTTC.

This clonotype has a count of ten or more. V is TRBV3-1 and J is TRBJ1-5; D remains unclear. The V gene's germline CDR1 is LGHDT and CDR2 YNNKEL (reference sequence). The CDR3 extends over 17 amino acids. V was shortened by 2 bases and J by 4 bases, with 18 bases between the two germline ends. CDR3 DNA: TGTGCCAGCAGCCAAAGATCGGGGTCCGTCGGTAATCAGCCCCAGCATTTT. It yields the protein CASSQRSGSVGNQPQHF.

There are many counts of this clonotype. The J gene is TRBJ2-1, the V gene TRBV2; 7 positions match TRBD2. V was pared by 3 bases and J by 3 bases, with 5 bases of the junction left unmatched. CDR1 and CDR2 from the germline V gene are SNHLY and FYNNEI. The CDR3 covers 15 residues. CDR3 sequence: CASSETSSGYNEQFF. The CDR3 coding sequence is TGTGCCAGCAGTGAGACGTCTAGCGGCTACAATGAGCAGTTCTTC.

This clonotype turned up a few times. V usage is TRBV20-1 and J usage is TRBJ2-1; TRBD2 agrees at 11 bases. After removal of 5 bases from V and 4 bases from J, the junction contained 4 bases not matched to a gene. In germline, CDR1 is DFQATT, CDR2 SNEGSKA (reference sequence). The CDR3 runs 14 residues. This chain's CDR3 is CSASTSGGYNEQFF. For the CDR3, the DNA is TGCAGTGCTTCAACTAGCGGGGGATACAATGAGCAGTTCTTC.

Only a few counts were recorded for this clonotype. V usage is TRBV18 and J usage is TRBJ1-1; D is ambiguous. The CDR3 is made up of 12 amino acids. Germline V lookup: CDR1 KGHSH, CDR2 LQKENI. V shed 6 bases and J shed 4 bases, with 9 bases lying between them. CDR3 region: CASSSTSTEAFF. The CDR3 DNA reads as TGTGCCAGCTCCTCGACAAGCACTGAAGCTTTCTTT. The full variable domain, its missing parts supplied by reference TRBV18 and TRBJ1-1, is NAGVMQNPRHLVRRRGQEARLRCSPMKGHSHVYWYRQLPEEGLKFMVYLQKENIIDESGMPKERFSAEFPKEGPSILRIQQVVRGDSAAYFCASSSTSTEAFFGQGTRLTVV.

This clonotype was counted at least ten times. The gene calls are TRBV7-8 and TRBJ2-3; 12 positions match TRBD2. Germline V gives CDR1 SGHVS, CDR2 FQNEAQ. Trimming took 2 bases from V and 4 from J; bases not matched to a gene: 10. This CDR3 is 18 amino acids long. CDR3 in DNA: TGTGCCAGCAGCTTATACATGCTAGCGGGAGGGCGAGCAGATACGCAGTATTTT. It is translated as CASSLYMLAGGRADTQYF.

The chain employs TRBV20-1 and TRBJ2-1; no firm D call. V was shortened by 1 base and J by 2 bases, with 9 bases between the two germline ends. The germline V gene encodes CDR1 DFQATT and CDR2 SNEGSKA (reference sequence). The CDR3 has 14 amino acids. CDR3 coding DNA: TGCAGTGCTAGAGCAGGTGCTACCTACAATGAGCAGTTCTTC. Protein product: CSARAGATYNEQFF.

There are a few counts of this clonotype. V gene TRBV14 combines with J gene TRBJ1-6; TRBD1 matches at 9 bases. After removal of 4 bases from V and 4 bases from J, the junction contained 8 bases not matched to a gene. This CDR3 comprises 17 residues. Germline V gene sequence: CDR1 SGHDN, CDR2 FVKESK. The CDR3 spells CASSPETGGMYNSPLHF. CDR3 DNA sequence: TGTGCCAGCAGCCCCGAAACAGGGGGCATGTATAATTCACCCCTCCACTTT.

This clonotype was counted many times. The gene calls are TRBV5-1 and TRBJ1-1, with 7 bases aligning to TRBD1. J gave up 0 bases and V 4 bases, and 6 bases lay outside the gene matches. The CDR3 spans 15 residues. CDR1 and CDR2 from the germline V gene are SGHRS and YFSETQ. This chain's CDR3 is CASSPGTEMNTEAFF. CDR3 nucleotides: TGCGCCAGCAGCCCCGGGACAGAGATGAACACTGAAGCTTTCTTT.

This clonotype was recorded many times. V and J are TRBV12-3 or TRBV12-4 and TRBJ1-1; D is ambiguous. The CDR3 sequence is 13 residues long. V dropped 3 bases and J dropped 1 base, with 6 bases sitting between them. The CDR3 DNA reads TGTGCCAGCAGTTTCACGGAGAACACTGAAGCTTTCTTT. Protein: CASSFTENTEAFF.

This clonotype showed up just a few times. The genes are TRBV27 and TRBJ2-7, with D hard to call. Germline-derived CDR1 and CDR2 are MNHEY and SMNVEV (reference sequence). The V gene lost 0 bases and the J gene lost 4 bases, with 10 bases spanning the gap. This CDR3 has 14 amino acids. The CDR3 reads CASSLSPFGYEQYF. DNA of the CDR3: TGTGCCAGCAGTTTATCCCCTTTCGGTTACGAGCAGTACTTC.

This clonotype was counted ten times or more. V usage is TRBV6-1 and J usage is TRBJ2-7; D uncertain. The CDR3 spans 13 residues. Looked up from germline, CDR1 is MNHNS and CDR2 is SASEGT. Trimming pared 3 bases from V and 2 bases from J, leaving 8 bases between. The CDR3 coding sequence is TGTGCCAGCAGTGAGATGGGCACCTACGAGCAGTACTTC. Translated, it gives CASSEMGTYEQYF.

The rearrangement links TRBV19 to TRBJ1-5; 12 nucleotides line up with TRBD1. V trimming: 7 bases; J trimming: 6 bases; junction bases outside the gene matches: 7. The CDR3 contains 15 residues. CDR1 and CDR2 from the germline V gene are LNHDA and SQIVND (reference sequence). CDR3 sequence (DNA): TGTGCCAGTACCTCCGGGACAGGGGGCTTTCAGCCCCAGCATTTT. Translating it yields CASTSGTGGFQPQHF.

This clonotype has at least ten counts. This chain links TRBV27 with TRBJ2-2; tentatively, D is TRBD2 (6 bases). V was cut by 4 bases and J by 3 bases, with 15 bases left in between. The germline gives CDR1 MNHEY, CDR2 SMNVEV (reference sequence). This CDR3 comprises 16 residues. The DNA of the CDR3 is TGTGCCAGCAGTTCTAAGTGGGACTCCTACACCGGGGAGCTGTTTTTT. It specifies CASSSKWDSYTGELFF.

This clonotype occurred many times. The chain recombines TRBV11-2 with TRBJ2-1; 9 positions agree with TRBD2. Germline CDR1 reads SGHAT; CDR2 reads FQNNGV. This CDR3 has 16 amino acids. V shed 1 base, J shed 14 bases, and the junction held 15 bases outside the gene matches. CDR3 DNA sequence: TGTGCCAGCAGCTTAGGCCTTTTGCTAGCGGGGAGTCTCGAGTTCTTC. Protein sequence: CASSLGLLLAGSLEFF.

Ten or more counts support this clonotype. This rearrangement joins TRBV24-1 to TRBJ2-3; D not resolved. The CDR3 has 13 amino acids. CDR1 and CDR2 (germline): KGHDR, SFDVKD. Trimming took off 5 bases at V and 0 bases at J, with 5 bases between the two ends. CDR3 residues: CATSVSSTDTQYF. The CDR3 region has the DNA TGTGCCACCAGTGTCAGTAGCACAGATACGCAGTATTTT.

The chain is built from TRBV5-8 and TRBJ2-4, with 8 bases aligning to TRBD1. This CDR3 spans 15 amino acids. J was trimmed by 0 bases and V by 4 bases; bases with no gene match: 3. Per the germline V gene, CDR1 is SGHTS and CDR2 is YDEGEE. In DNA form, the CDR3 reads TGTGCCAGCAGCACGGACAGGGTAGCCAAAAACATTCAGTACTTC. It translates to CASSTDRVAKNIQYF.

This clonotype occurred a few times. The chain recombines TRBV12-3 or TRBV12-4 with TRBJ2-5; D unclear. Between the trimmed V and J ends, which lost 6 bases and 6 bases, there was a span of 8 bases. This CDR3 region has 11 residues. The CDR3: CASSAIQTQYF. CDR3 DNA: TGTGCCAGCAGCGCTATTCAGACCCAGTACTTC.